The T cell receptor (beta chain) described here comes from a study of neurological immune-mediated disorders. Overall study results and limits: With the multiple sclerosis repertoire cluster, none of the clinical or MRI features showed an association. Phylogenetic grouping assigned the repertoires of 18 of 34 multiple sclerosis patients to a single related-CDR3 cluster, representing a possible signature.

Time point specified: longitudinal time-point 3. A total of 2 million PBMCs stored at -80 degrees C provided the unsorted libraries. The cDNA was generated through 5'RACE incorporating 10-nucleotide random UMIs. TCRdb fed the 5' RACE reads into MiXCR, producing one record per CDR3 protein. The data contain approximately 84,000 distinct CDR3 sequences, about 4.5% of them singletons. In this sample, this clonotype turned up many times. Its antigen is currently unknown. The TCR originated in an older woman with multiple sclerosis. The sample comprised PBMCs.

The CDR3 nucleotides are TGTGCCACCAGCAGAGATGGGGCCCCCCAAGAGACCCAGTACTTC. Translating it yields CATSRDGAPQETQYF. The chain joins TRBV15 to TRBJ2-5, with TRBD1 as a possible D gene (5 bases). V shed 0 bases and J shed 1 base, with 9 bases lying between them. The CDR3 contains 15 residues. CDR1 and CDR2 from the germline V gene are LNHNV and YYDKDF (reference sequence).